Described below is a single T cell receptor (beta chain) sequence and its context. As yet, its antigen is unknown. The assay was immunoSEQ multiplex PCR, and TCRdb's table has in-frame clones only and misses some. The profile shows under 200,000 clones, around nine tenths of them singletons. This CDR3 has 13 amino acids. The V end lost 3 bases, the J end lost 4 bases, and 10 bases lay between the germline ends. The sample originates from a study of T cell responses to AZD1222 COVID-19 vaccine. Study findings and constraints: White British ancestry dominated among donors, who included more females, and clonal diversity was possibly underestimated. Rises in breadth and depth of Spike-specific TCRs came after two AZD1222 doses. Nearly half of spike-specific TCRs reportedly go after variant regions that carry no mutations.

This material consisted of peripheral blood, taken 28 days after the second dose of the MenACWY control vaccine. This sequence originates from an adult who received the MenACWY meningococcal vaccine as a control. This chain links TRBV12-3 or TRBV12-4 with TRBJ2-7; D is unresolved. The CDR3 region is CASSFDPKYEQYF. CDR3 DNA: TGTGCCAGCAGTTTCGACCCTAAATACGAGCAGTACTTC.